This T cell receptor (beta chain) was identified during a study of blood T cell repertoires in COVID-19 (dated by TCRdb to 2020 to 2022). About the investigation overall: The collaborator samples originated in the United States, Italy and Spain and spanned the acute and convalescent phases of COVID-19. The material from the prospective study consisted of cDNA or gDNA derived from T cells, B-cell-depleted T cells, or PBMCs. Deeply sampled blood TCRbeta repertoires from subjects exposed to, actively infected with, or recovered from COVID-19 were included in the dataset. The repertoires were released in a freely available public database meant as a resource for research on the immune response to SARS-CoV-2. The samples were drawn from the first 160 participants of the ongoing ImmuneRACE study and from 1,254 subjects provided by 6 global collaborators. A de-identified subject ID, COVID-19 status, age in years and sex were almost always included in the sample metadata. Where available, HLA class I and class II types were taken from metadata supplied by the sample provider and were not determined by assay-based typing.

TCRbeta CDR3 regions were amplified from genomic DNA using the immunoSEQ Assay, a bias-controlled multiplex PCR. For the original study's pipeline: Nucleated cell counts per sample were estimated from amplification of reference gene primers within the assay. To quantify the absolute abundance of each unique TCRbeta CDR3 rearrangement, sequence reads were collapsed and filtered. For each sample, productive Simpson clonality was calculated by taking the square root of Simpson's diversity index across productive rearrangements. TCRdb took this table from immuneACCESS and kept in-frame rearrangements with V and J called. Such tables lack part of the clones; where checked against another copy, unresolved V genes explain under half of the gap, and the rest is unexplained. The V and J calls and clone size come from that table; D and trimming were worked out from the DNA. Present in this sample are roughly 51,000 clones, just over 90% of which were seen just once. The top ten clones comprise approximately 5% of the sample.

Each collaborating institution followed its own protocols to collect whole blood in K2EDTA tubes. For TCRbeta analysis, collaborators shipped samples as frozen whole blood, isolated PBMCs, or DNA extracted from either of those sample types. This clone was seen just once. No cognate antigen has been identified for it. No qualities accompany the bases; no much larger clone lies one base away. The study at large found these results: The quantity of clinical and demographic metadata differed by source and by participant and was supplied without curation.

Trimming accounts for 0 bases at V and 7 bases at J, while the number of junction bases matched to no gene is 10. Measured from the cysteine to the phenylalanine, the CDR3 is 16 residues long. The CDR3 DNA has 48 bases and is translated from base 1. From a lookup of the germline V gene, CDR1 and CDR2 are SGHRS and YFSETQ. The receptor comes from a man between 65 and 85 years old with acute or convalescent COVID-19. Sequencing input: peripheral blood. The rearranged segments are TRBV5-1 and TRBJ2-1, with TRBD1 matching 7 junction bases. The CDR3 sequence is CASSLVTGAILNEQFF. Here is the DNA: TGCGCCAGCAGCTTGGTTACAGGGGCCATCCTTAATGAGCAGTTCTTC.